Below are 18 T cell receptor beta chains sequenced from a single sample in a study of CD8 T cells in ankylosing spondylitis. In TCRdb, the 5' RACE reads were re-called with MiXCR into one record per CDR3 protein. The sample shows approximately 290,000 distinct CDR3 sequences, more than 20% of them seen only once. Sequencing was done on a sample of blood, either unsorted or a sorted T cell fraction (not recorded which). These receptors all stem from a female donor with ankylosing spondylitis or in good health (not recorded which).

Concerning this clonotype itself: One end of the junction is discordant with germline, which a read error may explain. The genes are TRBV29-1 and TRBJ2-4, with D perhaps TRBD2 (6 bases). The germline V gene has CDR1 SQVTM and CDR2 ANQGSEA. The CDR3 is 13 amino acids. CDR3 in amino acids: CSGTTGQGNTQYF. The CDR3, as DNA: TGCAGCGGGACTACTGGCCAGGGAAACACTCAGTACTTC.

The rearrangement uses TRBV5-5 and TRBJ2-7; D might be TRBD2 (5 bases). V lost 4 bases to trimming and J lost 0 bases, with 14 bases between them. The CDR3 has 15 residues. The germline V gene has CDR1 SGHKS and CDR2 YYEKEE (reference sequence). The CDR3 DNA sequence: TGTGCCAGCAGCCAGGAGGCGGGCCACTCCTACGAGCAGTACTTC. It codes for CASSQEAGHSYEQYF.

This clonotype was observed a handful of times. This chain uses TRBV6-2 or TRBV6-3 with TRBJ1-2, with no clear D. CDR3 size: 16 residues. The ends were cut back, 5 bases at V and 3 bases at J, with 19 bases in the middle. In germline, CDR1 is MNHEY, CDR2 SVGEGT. CDR3 amino acids: CASSQPLVAGDYGYTF. The CDR3 nucleotides read TGTGCCAGCAGTCAGCCGCTGGTTGCCGGGGACTATGGCTACACCTTC.

In this sample, this clonotype turned up once. The V and J genes are TRBV9 and TRBJ1-2; 11 nucleotides line up with TRBD1. The CDR3 extends over 16 amino acids. The germline CDR1 and CDR2 sequences are SGDLS and YYNGEE. V lost 4 bases and J lost 3; bases outside the gene matches: 8. The CDR3 DNA is TGTGCCAGCAGCCCCCGGACAGGGGGCCGGGACTATGGCTACACCTTC. Its translation is CASSPRTGGRDYGYTF.

The genes are TRBV20-1 and TRBJ2-1, with TRBD2 matching 10 bases. J gave up 8 bases and V 6 bases, and 7 bases lay outside the gene matches. The length of the CDR3 is 13 residues. Germline CDR1 and CDR2: DFQATT and SNEGSKA (reference sequence). CDR3 in amino acids: CSATGLAFDEQFF. The CDR3 region has the DNA TGCAGTGCCACGGGACTAGCGTTCGATGAGCAGTTCTTC.

The table lists this clonotype with a few counts. The gene calls are TRBV5-1 and TRBJ2-1; D call uncertain. The germline gives CDR1 SGHRS, CDR2 YFSETQ. Trimming removed 4 bases at V and 7 bases at J, with 12 bases between. The CDR3 contains 13 residues. The DNA of the CDR3 is TGCGCCAGCAGCCCCAGTCTAGGAAATGAGCAGTTCTTC. It codes for CASSPSLGNEQFF.

The chain couples TRBV7-9 to TRBJ2-1, with 10 bases aligning to TRBD2. This CDR3 is built from 15 residues. In germline, CDR1 is SEHNR, CDR2 FQNEAQ (reference sequence). V trimming: 5 bases; J trimming: 7 bases; junction bases outside the gene matches: 8. The CDR3 loop is CASSTGLAAGNEQFF. The CDR3 region has the DNA TGTGCCAGCAGCACCGGACTAGCGGCGGGGAATGAGCAGTTCTTC.

Only a few counts were recorded for this clonotype. J is TRBJ2-1 and V is TRBV6-1; 8 nucleotides line up with TRBD2. Per the germline V gene, CDR1 is MNHNS and CDR2 is SASEGT. V dropped 5 bases and J dropped 7; count of bases not matched to a gene: 10. The CDR3 has 15 residues. The CDR3: CASSPRQRGLNEQFF. The CDR3 DNA reads TGTGCCAGCAGTCCCCGCCAGCGGGGGCTTAATGAGCAGTTCTTC.

This clonotype was picked up many times. The chain links TRBV10-2 to TRBJ2-1, with D perhaps matching TRBD2 (5 bases). Trimming stripped 6 bases from V and 4 bases from J, with 10 bases between. The germline V gene has CDR1 WSHSY and CDR2 SAAADI. The CDR3 has 13 residues. Here the CDR3 DNA reads TGCGCCAGCAGAGAGCGGATATACAATGAGCAGTTCTTC. Residues: CASRERIYNEQFF.

The V call is TRBV27, the J call TRBJ2-3; D gene unclear. This CDR3 contains 14 residues. V lost 0 bases, J lost 3 bases, and 7 bases lay in between. CDR1 MNHEY and CDR2 SMNVEV come from the germline V gene (reference sequence). DNA for the CDR3: TGTGCCAGCAGTTTATCGTACGGGACAGATACGCAGTATTTT. Amino acid sequence: CASSLSYGTDTQYF.

This clonotype was detected a few times. The V gene is TRBV20-1, the J gene TRBJ1-2; 8 bases agree with TRBD1. The germline V gene encodes CDR1 DFQATT and CDR2 SNEGSKA (reference sequence). The CDR3 totals 15 residues. J gave up 4 bases and V 1 base, and 8 bases lay outside the gene matches. The DNA of the CDR3 is TGCAGTGCTAGAGCCAGGACAGGGTCCGCCTATGGCTACACCTTC. Encoded protein: CSARARTGSAYGYTF.

The chain is built from TRBV7-9 and TRBJ2-2; 7 bases are shared with TRBD2. J was trimmed by 0 bases and V by 4 bases; bases with no gene match: 8. The V gene's germline CDR1 is SEHNR and CDR2 FQNEAQ (reference sequence). CDR3 size: 17 residues. This chain's CDR3 is CASSSRSGGSNTGELFF. The CDR3 region has the DNA TGTGCCAGCAGCTCAAGGTCCGGGGGGTCGAACACCGGGGAGCTGTTTTTT.

Only a few counts were recorded for this clonotype. This rearrangement joins TRBV5-1 to TRBJ1-1; no definite D call. This CDR3 has 13 residues. Trimming pared 5 bases from V and 6 bases from J, leaving 14 bases between. Germline loops: CDR1 SGHRS, CDR2 YFSETQ. In DNA form, the CDR3 reads TGCGCCAGCAGTTGGGGTACGGAGGCTGAAGCTTTCTTT. It translates to CASSWGTEAEAFF.

This clonotype came up many times. The V and J genes are TRBV30 and TRBJ2-3; tentative D call: TRBD1 (6 bases). In germline, CDR1 is GTSNPN, CDR2 SVGIG (reference sequence). CDR3 length equals 16 residues. The ends were cut back, 1 base at V and 0 bases at J, with 14 bases in the middle. The CDR3 spells CAWSGSRGSSTDTQYF. In DNA form, the CDR3 reads TGTGCCTGGAGTGGGAGCAGGGGATCTAGCACAGATACGCAGTATTTT.

There are a few counts of this clonotype. The chain has TRBV24-1 and TRBJ2-2, with unresolved D. V was cut by 5 bases and J by 0 bases, with 9 bases left in between. This CDR3 spans 15 amino acids. Germline V gene sequence: CDR1 KGHDR, CDR2 SFDVKD. The CDR3 nucleotides are TGTGCCACCAGTGGAAGGGCCGCGAACACCGGGGAGCTGTTTTTT. It encodes CATSGRAANTGELFF.

The chain links TRBV5-4 to TRBJ2-1; D is undetermined. The length of the CDR3 is 15 residues. V lost 9 bases and J lost 4, with 20 bases in between. Germline V CDR1 and CDR2: SGHNT, YYREEE (reference sequence). The CDR3 reads CATAMRPPSYNEQFF. In nucleotides, the CDR3 is TGTGCCACCGCCATGCGTCCTCCTTCGTACAATGAGCAGTTCTTC.

CDR3 DNA sequence: TGTGCCACCAGTGACACGACTAGGATTGACATTCAGTACTTC. Protein: CATSDTTRIDIQYF. V usage is TRBV24-1 and J usage is TRBJ2-4; the D gene is possibly TRBD2 (6 bases). The germline V gene encodes CDR1 KGHDR and CDR2 SFDVKD. Trimming took off 4 bases at V and 8 bases at J, with 14 bases between the two ends. The CDR3 length is 14 residues.

In its sample, this clonotype was seen many times. The rearrangement joins TRBV11-2 to TRBJ2-3; D is possibly TRBD2 (6 bases). The CDR3 contains 15 residues. CDR1 is SGHAT and CDR2 is FQNNGV in the germline V gene. Deletions cut 5 bases from V and 2 bases from J, with 14 bases between. The DNA for the CDR3 is TGTGCCAGCAGCCCACTACGGACTACCACAGATACGCAGTATTTT. Its translation is CASSPLRTTTDTQYF.